This TCR beta chain was retrieved from a study of response to subunit inactivated influenza vaccine. TCRdb independently ran MiXCR on the RT-PCR reads; one entry per CDR3 protein. The profile shows under 800,000 distinct CDR3 sequences, approximately 13% of them singletons. The ends were cut back, 3 bases at V and 4 bases at J, with 13 bases in the middle. Germline values: CDR1 MDHEN, CDR2 SYDVKM. The CDR3 loop spans 14 amino acids. The source of this sequence is a man aged 50 or older who received an inactivated influenza vaccine. The sample was PBMCs from blood, taken 14 days before vaccination. V usage is TRBV28 and J usage is TRBJ2-7; D is uncertain. The CDR3, as DNA: TGTGCCAGCAGTTTCGTTACCGGCCCATACGAGCAGTACTTC. Its translation is CASSFVTGPYEQYF.